This T cell receptor (beta chain) originates from a study of blood T cell repertoires in COVID-19. This CDR3 contains 17 residues. After removal of 8 bases from V and 1 base from J, the junction contained 16 bases not matched to a gene. CDR1 MDHEN and CDR2 SYDVKM come from the germline V gene. How the authors handled the data: Scientists estimated how many nucleated cells there were by amplifying reference gene primers. Profiled with immunoSEQ multiplex PCR; TCRdb holds only in-frame clones, not every one. That table furnishes V, J and clone size, whereas the DNA furnished D and trimming. The sample contains some 67,000 clones, roughly 90% of which appear only once.

The chain combines TRBV28 with TRBJ1-1; TRBD1 matches at 7 bases. This TCR was sampled from an older woman with acute or convalescent COVID-19. The sequencing input was peripheral blood. CDR3 protein: CASPSRGDRAQNTEAFF. CDR3 nucleotide sequence: TGTGCCAGCCCCTCCCGGGGTGACAGGGCCCAGAACACTGAAGCTTTCTTT.